This paragraph reports one T cell receptor (beta chain). The antigen remains undetermined. These data come from a study of beta chain features in type 1 diabetes. Overall study results and limits: Significant though moderate, a shortening of TCRB CDR3s appeared in all four CD4+ subsets of Type 1 diabetes patients.

V was trimmed by 0 bases and J by 10 bases, leaving 9 bases between them. Germline values: CDR1 MNHNY, CDR2 SVGAGI (reference sequence). This CDR3 is 12 amino acids long. Expressed TCRB transcripts were sequenced because the isolated RNA had all been reverse transcribed beforehand. Assay: immunoSEQ multiplex PCR; the TCRdb copy retains only in-frame clones and omits some. There are about 270,000 clones in the sample; approximately 15% occur only once, and 0.017% lies in the top ten. The rearrangement links TRBV6-6 to TRBJ1-1; the D gene is possibly TRBD1 (5 bases). The sequenced sample consisted of naive CD4+ T cells from blood. The sequence derives from a man between 25 and 39 years old with type 1 diabetes. CDR3 residues: CASSYSGGSAFF. Written as DNA, the CDR3 is TGTGCCAGCAGTTACTCGGGGGGATCAGCTTTCTTT.